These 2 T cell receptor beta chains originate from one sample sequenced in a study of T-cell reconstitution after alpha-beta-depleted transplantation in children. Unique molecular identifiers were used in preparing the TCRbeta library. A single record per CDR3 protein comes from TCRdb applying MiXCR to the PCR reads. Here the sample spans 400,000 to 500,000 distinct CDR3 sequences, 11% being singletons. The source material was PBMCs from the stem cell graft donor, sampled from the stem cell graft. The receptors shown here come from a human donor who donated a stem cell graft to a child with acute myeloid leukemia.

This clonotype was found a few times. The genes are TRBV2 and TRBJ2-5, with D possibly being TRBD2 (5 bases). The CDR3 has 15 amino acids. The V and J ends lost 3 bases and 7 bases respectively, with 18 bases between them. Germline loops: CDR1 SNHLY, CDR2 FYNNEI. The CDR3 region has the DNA TGTGCCAGCAGTGATGTCGCAGGCGTTGCGGGGACCCAGTACTTC. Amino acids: CASSDVAGVAGTQYF.

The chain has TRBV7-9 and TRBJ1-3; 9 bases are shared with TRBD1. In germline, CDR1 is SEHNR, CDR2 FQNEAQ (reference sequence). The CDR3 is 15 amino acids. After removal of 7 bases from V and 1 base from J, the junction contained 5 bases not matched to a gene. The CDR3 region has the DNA TGTGCCAGCACTCGGACAGGGGCATCTGGAAACACCATATATTTT. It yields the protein CASTRTGASGNTIYF.